These 18 T cell receptor beta chains came from one sample sequenced in a study of regulatory T cells in long-lasting Graves disease. Arm-PCR of CDR3 regions and iRepertoire HTBI primers were the basis on which TCR beta libraries were built. TCRdb processed the multiplex PCR reads anew with MiXCR; each CDR3 protein has one entry. The sample records roughly 400,000 distinct CDR3 sequences, 15% to 20% being singletons. As for time point: newly diagnosed GD, antithyroid drugs for less than 3 months. RNA extracted from PBMCs served as the sequencing template. These data also formed part of another study, on T cells in Graves' hyperthyroidism and ophthalmopathy.

This material consisted of peripheral blood mononuclear cells (PBMCs), taken at new diagnosis, from a patient treated with antithyroid drugs. The source is a woman between 18 and 29 years old with Graves disease.

The V gene is TRBV10-3, the J gene TRBJ1-3; TRBD1 matches at 10 bases. The germline gives CDR1 ENHRY, CDR2 SYGVKD. The CDR3 contains 16 residues. V gave up 11 bases and J gave up 2 bases; unmatched junction bases: 12. The DNA of the CDR3 is TGTGCCCACACATCCGACAGGGGGCCGACTGGAAACACCATATATTTT. It encodes CAHTSDRGPTGNTIYF.

On this clonotype: This clone may be a read error of a much larger clone one base away. The CDR3 protein is CAWSPGDYQETQFF. Here the CDR3 DNA reads TGTGCCTGGAGCCCCGGGGACTACCAGGAGACCCAGTTCTTC. The chain joins TRBV30 to TRBJ2-1, with TRBD2 identical over 7 bases. Germline values: CDR1 GTSNPN, CDR2 SVGIG (reference sequence). This CDR3 has 14 amino acids. The V and J ends lost 3 bases and 13 bases, in that order; junction bases with no gene match: 15.

This clonotype was picked up many times. V gene TRBV27 combines with J gene TRBJ2-7; TRBD1 agrees at 7 bases. The CDR3 spans 13 residues. From germline, CDR1 is MNHEY and CDR2 SMNVEV (reference sequence). J was trimmed by 3 bases and V by 6 bases; bases with no gene match: 5. CDR3 nucleotides: TGTGCCAGCAGACAGGGGATCGGCTACGAGCAGTACTTC. The encoded protein is CASRQGIGYEQYF.

This clonotype was detected a few times. V usage is TRBV20-1 and J usage is TRBJ2-5; a weak D match, TRBD2 (6 bases). The CDR3 has 15 amino acids. V lost 0 bases to trimming and J lost 1 base, with 12 bases between them. Germline assignment: CDR1 DFQATT and CDR2 SNEGSKA (reference sequence). The CDR3 region is CSARDPRDFQETQYF. The CDR3 DNA sequence: TGCAGTGCTAGAGATCCACGGGACTTCCAAGAGACCCAGTACTTC.

This clonotype was detected many times. J is TRBJ2-1 and V is TRBV12-3 or TRBV12-4; D is ambiguous. V was shortened by 5 bases and J by 4 bases, with 9 bases between the two germline ends. CDR3 length: 13 residues. DNA of the CDR3: TGTGCCAGCAGTACGGGCCGTTACAATGAGCAGTTCTTC. Residues: CASSTGRYNEQFF.

This chain connects TRBV6-2 or TRBV6-3 to TRBJ2-3; possibly TRBD2 for D (6 bases). Looked up from germline, CDR1 is MNHEY and CDR2 is SVGEGT. This CDR3 region has 16 residues. The ends were cut back, 6 bases at V and 10 bases at J, with 26 bases in the middle. The CDR3 protein is CASRHTYGLASLAQYF. CDR3 DNA sequence: TGTGCCAGCAGACACACCTACGGGCTAGCGTCTTTGGCGCAGTATTTT.

This clonotype was counted at least ten times. The J gene is TRBJ1-1, the V gene TRBV7-2; D uncertain. Germline V gene data show CDR1 as SGHTA and CDR2 as FQGNSA. With 0 bases removed from V and 7 bases from J, the gap between germline ends came to 6 bases. The CDR3 loop spans 12 amino acids. This CDR3 is CASSLAYSEAFF. CDR3 coding DNA: TGTGCCAGCAGCTTAGCTTATAGTGAAGCTTTCTTT.

This clonotype showed up many times. The V gene is TRBV19, the J gene TRBJ2-3; a possible D gene is TRBD2 (6 bases). With 5 bases removed from V and 10 bases from J, the gap between germline ends came to 19 bases. Germline CDR1 reads LNHDA; CDR2 reads SQIVND (reference sequence). CDR3 size: 14 residues. The CDR3 here is CASSGGPSRTAQYF. In DNA form, the CDR3 reads TGTGCCAGTAGTGGAGGGCCTTCAAGAACAGCGCAGTATTTT.

The chain joins TRBV5-8 to TRBJ2-7; 7 nucleotides align to TRBD2. Germline V gives CDR1 SGHTS, CDR2 YDEGEE. The CDR3 runs to 16 residues. The ends lost 4 bases at V and 3 bases at J; junction bases unmatched: 13. The DNA for the CDR3 is TGTGCCAGCAGCCCCGGAGTACGGGAGGATTACTACGAGCAGTACTTC. This codes for CASSPGVREDYYEQYF.

This clonotype was counted many times. The chain has TRBV5-1 and TRBJ2-2; D unresolved. V lost 2 bases to trimming and J lost 4 bases, with 18 bases between them. The CDR3 has 17 amino acids. Germline CDR1 reads SGHRS; CDR2 reads YFSETQ. CDR3 region: CASSFRAESPATGELFF. CDR3 coding DNA: TGCGCCAGCAGCTTCCGGGCCGAAAGTCCTGCCACCGGGGAGCTGTTTTTT.

This clonotype was detected only a few times. V gene TRBV28 combines with J gene TRBJ1-2; D ambiguous. Trimming left V 6 bases short and J 2 bases short, with 13 bases between. Germline CDR1 is MDHEN and CDR2 is SYDVKM. CDR3 length equals 14 residues. The chain's CDR3 is CASRENGRNYGYTF. In DNA form, the CDR3 reads TGTGCCAGCAGAGAGAACGGTAGAAACTATGGCTACACCTTC.

This clonotype was seen repeatedly, ten times or more. The chain joins TRBV11-2 to TRBJ1-3; the D is unclear. V lost 5 bases to trimming and J lost 4 bases, with 15 bases between them. CDR3 size: 15 residues. Germline-derived CDR1 and CDR2 are SGHAT and FQNNGV. This CDR3 is CASSPRRGLGNTIYF. In DNA form, the CDR3 reads TGTGCCAGCAGCCCACGGCGGGGTCTGGGAAACACCATATATTTT.

This clonotype was picked up many times. The CDR3 nucleotides are TGTGCCAGCAGCCAAGATATGTGGGCAGCCAAAAACATTCAGTACTTC. Translation: CASSQDMWAAKNIQYF. V and J are TRBV3-1 and TRBJ2-4; D uncertain. This CDR3 region has 16 residues. Trimming took off 0 bases at V and 0 bases at J, with 9 bases between the two ends. The V gene's germline CDR1 is LGHDT and CDR2 YNNKEL (reference sequence).

Regarding this clonotype: A far larger clone is one nucleotide away, so this likely arose from a read error. This chain links TRBV9 with TRBJ2-1, with 9 bases matching TRBD2. Per germline, CDR1 SGDLS and CDR2 YYNGEE. This CDR3 region has 15 residues. The V segment lost 2 bases and the J segment 5 bases; nucleotides outside the gene matches: 5. The CDR3 sequence is CASSVRLADHNEQFF. The CDR3 coding sequence is TGTGCCAGCAGCGTCAGACTAGCGGACCACAATGAGCAGTTCTTC.

The gene calls are TRBV27 and TRBJ2-1, with 10 positions matching TRBD2. Trimming cost V 2 bases and J 6 bases; bases outside gene matches: 4. Germline values: CDR1 MNHEY, CDR2 SMNVEV (reference sequence). The CDR3 covers 15 residues. In nucleotides, the CDR3 is TGTGCCAGCAGTTTAGATCCTAGCGGGAGCAATGAGCAGTTCTTC. This codes for CASSLDPSGSNEQFF.

The J gene is TRBJ2-2, the V gene TRBV19, with D perhaps matching TRBD1 or TRBD2 (5 bases each). The V gene lost 4 bases and the J gene lost 1 base, with 13 bases spanning the gap. CDR1 LNHDA and CDR2 SQIVND come from the germline V gene (reference sequence). There are 16 residues in the CDR3. Here the CDR3 reads CASSTGPQMNTGELFF. CDR3 DNA sequence: TGTGCCAGTAGTACGGGACCCCAAATGAACACCGGGGAGCTGTTTTTT.

CDR3: CSVEGENTEAFF. CDR3 sequence (DNA): TGCAGCGTTGAGGGGGAGAACACTGAAGCTTTCTTT. This chain links TRBV29-1 with TRBJ1-1; D might be TRBD1 (5 bases). The V gene's germline CDR1 is SQVTM and CDR2 ANQGSEA. The CDR3 sequence is 12 residues long. V was pared by 3 bases and J by 1 base, with 6 bases between.

The sample holds many counts of this clonotype. The CDR3: CSAPRQGINEQYF. DNA for the CDR3: TGCAGTGCTCCTAGACAGGGCATCAACGAGCAGTACTTC. The V call is TRBV20-1, the J call TRBJ2-7; 7 nucleotides line up with TRBD1. The V gene end was trimmed by 5 bases and the J gene end by 5 bases; junction bases not matched to a gene: 9. The CDR3 consists of 13 residues. CDR1 and CDR2 (germline): DFQATT, SNEGSKA (reference sequence).